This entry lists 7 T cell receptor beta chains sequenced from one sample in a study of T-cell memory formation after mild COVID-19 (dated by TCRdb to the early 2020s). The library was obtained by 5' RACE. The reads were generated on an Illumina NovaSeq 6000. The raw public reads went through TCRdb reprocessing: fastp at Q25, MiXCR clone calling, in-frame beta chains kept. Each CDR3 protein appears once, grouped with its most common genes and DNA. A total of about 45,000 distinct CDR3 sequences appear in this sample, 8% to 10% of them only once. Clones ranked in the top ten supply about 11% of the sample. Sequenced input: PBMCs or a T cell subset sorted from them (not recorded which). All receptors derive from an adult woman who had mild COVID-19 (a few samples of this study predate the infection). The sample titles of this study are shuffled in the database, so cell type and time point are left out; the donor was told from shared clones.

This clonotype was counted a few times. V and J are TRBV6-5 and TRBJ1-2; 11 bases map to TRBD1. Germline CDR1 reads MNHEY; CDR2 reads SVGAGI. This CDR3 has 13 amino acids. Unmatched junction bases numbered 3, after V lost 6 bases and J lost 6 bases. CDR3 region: CASSRTGGDGYTF. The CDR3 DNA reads TGTGCCAGCAGCCGGACAGGGGGCGATGGCTACACCTTC.

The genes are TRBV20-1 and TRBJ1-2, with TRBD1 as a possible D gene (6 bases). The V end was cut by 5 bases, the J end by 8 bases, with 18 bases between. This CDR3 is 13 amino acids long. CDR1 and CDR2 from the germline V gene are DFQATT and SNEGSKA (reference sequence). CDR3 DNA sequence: TGCAGTGCTCAGGTTACGGGGGCAGAGGGCTACACCTTC. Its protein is CSAQVTGAEGYTF.

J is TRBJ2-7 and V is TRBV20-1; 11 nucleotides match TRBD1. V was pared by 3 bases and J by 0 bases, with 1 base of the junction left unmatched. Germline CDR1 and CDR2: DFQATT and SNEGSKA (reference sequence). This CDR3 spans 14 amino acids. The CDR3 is CSARGTGGSYEQYF. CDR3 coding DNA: TGCAGTGCTAGGGGGACAGGGGGCTCCTACGAGCAGTACTTC.

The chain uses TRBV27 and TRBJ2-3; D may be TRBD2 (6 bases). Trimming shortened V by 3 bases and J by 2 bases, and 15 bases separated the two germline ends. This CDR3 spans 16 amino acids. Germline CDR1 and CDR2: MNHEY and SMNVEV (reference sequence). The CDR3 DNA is TGTGCCAGCAGTTTGGGAGGACCAGGTGACACAGATACGCAGTATTTT. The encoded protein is CASSLGGPGDTDTQYF.

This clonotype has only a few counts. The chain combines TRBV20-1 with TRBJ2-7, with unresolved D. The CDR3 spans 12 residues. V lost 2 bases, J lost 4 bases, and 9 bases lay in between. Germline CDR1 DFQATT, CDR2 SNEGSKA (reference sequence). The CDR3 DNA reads TGCAGTGCTAGATGGGATGCATACGAGCAGTACTTC. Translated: CSARWDAYEQYF.

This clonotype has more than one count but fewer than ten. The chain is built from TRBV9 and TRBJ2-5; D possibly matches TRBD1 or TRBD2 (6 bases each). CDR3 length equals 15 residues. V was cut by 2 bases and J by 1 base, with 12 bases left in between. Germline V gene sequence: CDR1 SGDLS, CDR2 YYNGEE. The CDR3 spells CASSVGGHSQETQYF. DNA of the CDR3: TGTGCCAGCAGCGTGGGGGGACACAGCCAAGAGACCCAGTACTTC.

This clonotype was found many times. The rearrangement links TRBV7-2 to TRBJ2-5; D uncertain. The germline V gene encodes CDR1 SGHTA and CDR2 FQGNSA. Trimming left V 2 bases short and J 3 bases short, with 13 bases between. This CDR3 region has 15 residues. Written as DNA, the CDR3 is TGTGCCAGCAGCTTACGCTCCGCGGCTGAAGAGACCCAGTACTTC. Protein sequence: CASSLRSAAEETQYF.